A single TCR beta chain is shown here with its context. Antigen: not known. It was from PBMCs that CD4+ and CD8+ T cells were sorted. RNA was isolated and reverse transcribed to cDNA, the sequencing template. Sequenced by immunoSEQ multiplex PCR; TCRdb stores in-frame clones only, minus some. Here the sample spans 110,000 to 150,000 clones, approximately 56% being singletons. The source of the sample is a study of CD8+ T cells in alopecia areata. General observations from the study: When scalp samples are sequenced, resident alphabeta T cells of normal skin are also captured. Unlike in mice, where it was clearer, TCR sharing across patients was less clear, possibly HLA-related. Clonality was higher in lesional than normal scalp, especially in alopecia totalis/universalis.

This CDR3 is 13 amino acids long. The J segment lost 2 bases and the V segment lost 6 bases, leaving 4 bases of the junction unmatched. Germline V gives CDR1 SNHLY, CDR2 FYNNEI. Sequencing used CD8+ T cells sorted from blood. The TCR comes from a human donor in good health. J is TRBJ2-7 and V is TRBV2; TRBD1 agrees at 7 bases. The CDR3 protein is CASRPGTAYEQYF. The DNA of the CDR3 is TGTGCCAGCAGACCTGGGACAGCCTACGAGCAGTACTTC.